This TCR beta chain was captured in a study of T cell repertoires in cytomegalovirus infection. Study at large: CMV infection together with matching HLA type was indicated by public TCR beta signatures. The study, taken as a whole, reports: The ex vivo response showed dominance by HLA-C-restricted CMV-specific TCR beta clonotypes. Identification of carriers of CMV plus the relevant HLA was performed using cumulative public TCR beta family frequency.

This clonotype was recorded many times. Its antigen is unidentified. TCRdb called the reads again in MiXCR, with one record for every CDR3 protein. The data show roughly 250,000 distinct CDR3 sequences, about 12% seen once. This receptor was obtained from a human donor in good health (CMV status not recorded). Some clones in this sample may be carry-over from other donors' samples. The sample consisted of PBMCs.

CDR3 loop: CASSLPPSEQFF. For the CDR3, the DNA is TGTGCCAGCAGCTTGCCCCCCTCTGAGCAGTTCTTC. This chain links TRBV7-2 with TRBJ2-1, with no clear D. Looked up from germline, CDR1 is SGHTA and CDR2 is FQGNSA. This CDR3 contains 12 residues. V lost 3 bases and J lost 9, with 9 bases in between.